This T cell receptor (beta chain) is from a study of PD-1 blockade in classical Hodgkin lymphoma. V was pared by 3 bases and J by 3 bases, with 0 bases between. This CDR3 is built from 11 residues. Germline-derived CDR1 and CDR2 are LNHDA and SQIVND (reference sequence). Relapses following autologous stem cell transplantation were seen in all patients, with brentuximab vedotin exposure varying. TCRdb's table, derived via immunoSEQ multiplex PCR, lists solely in-frame clones and lacks some. Of almost 100,000 clones listed, roughly 89% are singletons. The chain recombines TRBV19 with TRBJ2-1, with D unresolved. This material consisted of peripheral blood mononuclear cells (PBMCs), taken at baseline. The receptor was isolated from a human donor with classical Hodgkin lymphoma. This CDR3 reads CASSIYNEQFF. CDR3 DNA: TGTGCCAGTAGTATCTACAATGAGCAGTTCTTC.